This TCR beta chain came from a study of blood T cell repertoires in COVID-19. Study overall: Samples representing acute and convalescent COVID-19 were sourced from the United States, Italy and Spain. T cells, B-cell-depleted T cells, or PBMCs supplied cDNA or gDNA.

Per the original data handling: Nucleated cell number was recorded as an estimate derived from reference gene primer amplification. Only in-frame clones appear in the TCRdb table, and some are missing; sequencing was by immunoSEQ multiplex PCR. V and J calls and clone size follow that table, whereas D and trimming were derived from the DNA. The repertoire has about 68,000 clones, roughly 90% of them found once; the top ten carry about 8.1%. Germline-derived CDR1 and CDR2 are MNHEY and SVGAGI. Trimming took off 5 bases at V and 2 bases at J, with 2 bases between the two ends. The CDR3 has 11 amino acids. This clone was picked up a small number of times.

The receptor was derived from a man aged 30-40 years with acute or convalescent COVID-19. J is TRBJ2-3 and V is TRBV6-5, with no clear D. The sample consisted of peripheral blood. The CDR3 coding sequence is TGTGCCAGCAGTCACACAGATACGCAGTATTTT. It is translated as CASSHTDTQYF.